This passage covers 22 T cell receptor beta chains from one sample sequenced in a study of regulatory T cells in long-lasting Graves disease. The sample's time point: newly diagnosed GD, antithyroid drugs for less than 3 months. Generation of the TCR library employed RNA extracted from PBMCs. For TCR beta, libraries came from iRepertoire HTBI primers and Arm-PCR of CDR3 regions. TCRdb reprocessed the multiplex PCR reads via MiXCR and lists one record per CDR3 protein. The sample lists about 330,000 distinct CDR3 sequences, 15% to 20% occurring once. The sample was also linked to a second study, of T cells in Graves' hyperthyroidism and ophthalmopathy.

Specimen: peripheral blood mononuclear cells (PBMCs), collected at new diagnosis, from a patient treated with antithyroid drugs. The receptors here all came from a woman younger than 30 with Graves disease.

This clonotype showed up many times. V usage is TRBV3-1 and J usage is TRBJ2-7; 7 bases map to TRBD2. With V trimmed by 1 base and J by 4 bases, 7 bases remained unmatched. The germline CDR1 and CDR2 sequences are LGHDT and YNNKEL (reference sequence). The CDR3 has 15 residues. The CDR3: CASSQGAGVAYEQYF. Here the CDR3 DNA reads TGTGCCAGCAGCCAAGGGGCGGGAGTGGCTTACGAGCAGTACTTC.

This clonotype came up many times. The chain links TRBV11-2 to TRBJ1-1; no clear D gene. The CDR3 contains 14 residues. V shed 1 base and J shed 0 bases, with 6 bases lying between them. The V gene's germline CDR1 is SGHAT and CDR2 FQNNGV. For the CDR3, the DNA is TGTGCCAGCAGCTTAGGGTCGGTGAACACTGAAGCTTTCTTT. Its translation: CASSLGSVNTEAFF.

The sample holds many counts of this clonotype. The chain employs TRBV28 and TRBJ2-1; D may be TRBD2 (5 bases). Germline V gene sequence: CDR1 MDHEN, CDR2 SYDVKM. With 6 bases removed from V and 6 bases from J, the gap between germline ends came to 9 bases. This CDR3 has 12 amino acids. CDR3 residues: CASSRGINEQFF. CDR3 DNA sequence: TGTGCCAGCAGCCGGGGAATCAATGAGCAGTTCTTC. Combining the CDR3 with reference TRBV28 and TRBJ2-1 gives the whole variable domain DVKVTQSSRYLVKRTGEKVFLECVQDMDHENMFWYRQDPGLGLRLIYFSYDVKMKEKGDIPEGYSVSREKKERFSLILESASTNQTSMYLCASSRGINEQFFGPGTRLTVL.

This rearrangement joins TRBV14 to TRBJ2-3, with 11 bases aligning to TRBD2. The germline V gene encodes CDR1 SGHDN and CDR2 FVKESK. V was pared by 1 base and J by 7 bases, with 7 bases of the junction left unmatched. This CDR3 spans 16 amino acids. The CDR3 nucleotides read TGTGCCAGCAGCCAAGGAACTAGCGGGAGTGGGTATACGCAGTATTTT. Protein: CASSQGTSGSGYTQYF.

This clonotype was seen many times. CDR3 protein: CASTLFGHSSTDTQYF. CDR3 nucleotide sequence: TGTGCCAGCACCCTATTTGGACACTCCAGCACAGATACGCAGTATTTT. The chain couples TRBV27 to TRBJ2-3, with D possibly being TRBD1 (5 bases). Germline V gene lookup returns CDR1 MNHEY and CDR2 SMNVEV (reference sequence). Between the trimmed V and J ends, which lost 7 bases and 0 bases, there was a span of 17 bases. There are 16 residues in the CDR3.

V usage is TRBV28 and J usage is TRBJ2-5; TRBD2 agrees at 8 bases. The J segment lost 5 bases and the V segment lost 5 bases, leaving 4 bases of the junction unmatched. Germline V gene lookup returns CDR1 MDHEN and CDR2 SYDVKM. There are 13 residues in the CDR3. The CDR3 sequence is CASSSGSWETQYF. The DNA of the CDR3 is TGTGCCAGCAGTAGCGGGAGCTGGGAGACCCAGTACTTC.

The chain links TRBV11-2 to TRBJ2-7, with TRBD2 matching 8 bases. The CDR3 contains 14 residues. Germline V lookup: CDR1 SGHAT, CDR2 FQNNGV. V lost 4 bases and J lost 0; bases outside the gene matches: 2. The CDR3 reads CASSSGLDSYEQYF. The CDR3 DNA reads TGTGCCAGCAGCTCGGGACTAGACTCCTACGAGCAGTACTTC.

This clonotype was counted many times. The chain uses TRBV20-1 and TRBJ2-5; TRBD2 agrees at 8 bases. Trimming at V came to 7 bases and at J to 3 bases, leaving 4 bases not matched to a gene. This CDR3 has 12 residues. Per germline, CDR1 DFQATT and CDR2 SNEGSKA (reference sequence). CDR3 in amino acids: CSGTSFKETQYF. Written as DNA, the CDR3 is TGCAGTGGGACTAGCTTTAAAGAGACCCAGTACTTC.

Many counts were recorded for this clonotype. The chain couples TRBV6-2 or TRBV6-3 to TRBJ2-1, with TRBD2 as a possible D gene (6 bases). The germline V and J ends were trimmed by 7 bases and 0 bases, with 13 bases remaining between them. The CDR3 totals 15 residues. Germline V gene data show CDR1 as MNHEY and CDR2 as SVGEGT. CDR3 DNA: TGTGCCAGCATCCCAACCGGGAGCTCCTACAATGAGCAGTTCTTC. The encoded protein is CASIPTGSSYNEQFF.

At least ten counts were recorded for this clonotype. The V gene is TRBV4-1, the J gene TRBJ1-5; no clear D. This CDR3 is built from 14 residues. Germline V gene lookup returns CDR1 MGHRA and CDR2 YSYEKL. With 1 base removed from V and 4 bases from J, the gap between germline ends came to 8 bases. This CDR3 reads CASSQAEGNQPQHF. The CDR3, as DNA: TGCGCCAGCAGCCAAGCGGAGGGAAATCAGCCCCAGCATTTT.

This clonotype was recorded at least ten times. The V call is TRBV24-1, the J call TRBJ2-7; 7 bases are a match to TRBD2. The junction had 5 bases not matched to a gene; V was cut back by 5 bases and J by 2 bases. CDR1 and CDR2 from the germline V gene are KGHDR and SFDVKD. The CDR3 is made up of 14 amino acids. CDR3 amino acids: CATSAGGGTYEQYF. The CDR3 coding sequence is TGTGCCACCAGTGCCGGGGGAGGGACCTACGAGCAGTACTTC.

This sequence joins TRBV20-1 and TRBJ1-6, with D possibly matching TRBD1 (5 bases). Germline lookup yields CDR1 DFQATT and CDR2 SNEGSKA (reference sequence). Deletions cut 5 bases from V and 9 bases from J, with 17 bases between. CDR3 length: 14 amino acids. The CDR3 is CSAPVGGIGSPLHF. Here the CDR3 DNA reads TGCAGTGCTCCGGTGGGGGGGATAGGTTCACCCCTCCACTTT.

CDR3 loop: CASSSQEGTSGVWSSYNEQFF. CDR3 DNA sequence: TGCGCCAGCAGCAGCCAAGAGGGGACTAGCGGGGTATGGAGCTCCTACAATGAGCAGTTCTTC. The V call is TRBV5-1, the J call TRBJ2-1; 13 nucleotides align to TRBD2. With 4 bases clipped from V and 0 bases from J, the junction kept 16 bases outside the gene matches. This CDR3 has 21 amino acids. The germline CDR1 and CDR2 sequences are SGHRS and YFSETQ.

This clonotype was picked up many times. The chain has TRBV7-2 and TRBJ2-2, with D maybe TRBD1 (5 bases). Trimming took 2 bases from V and 1 from J, leaving 8 bases between them. The CDR3 has 15 amino acids. The germline V gene has CDR1 SGHTA and CDR2 FQGNSA. CDR3 sequence reads: CASSLYRMNTGELFF. DNA of the CDR3: TGTGCCAGCAGCTTATACAGGATGAACACCGGGGAGCTGTTTTTT. The whole variable domain, remainder taken from reference TRBV7-2 and TRBJ2-2, is GAGVSQSPSNKVTEKGKDVELRCDPISGHTALYWYRQSLGQGLEFLIYFQGNSAPDKSGLPSDRFSAERTGGSVSTLTIQRTQQEDSAVYLCASSLYRMNTGELFFGEGSRLTVL.

In this sample, this clonotype turned up many times. The genes are TRBV3-1 and TRBJ1-1; 7 bases are shared with TRBD1. The V gene end was trimmed by 2 bases and the J gene end by 1 base; junction bases not matched to a gene: 7. Germline V gene lookup returns CDR1 LGHDT and CDR2 YNNKEL (reference sequence). There are 16 residues in the CDR3. CDR3 sequence: CASSQYQRTGNTEAFF. The CDR3 coding sequence is TGTGCCAGCAGCCAATATCAGCGGACAGGGAACACTGAAGCTTTCTTT.

Ten or more counts support this clonotype. V usage is TRBV20-1 and J usage is TRBJ2-1; D may be TRBD1 (6 bases). The V and J ends lost 6 bases and 1 base respectively, with 13 bases between them. The CDR3 spans 14 residues. The V gene's germline CDR1 is DFQATT and CDR2 SNEGSKA (reference sequence). CDR3 region: CSAQGTKSYNEQFF. DNA for the CDR3: TGCAGTGCCCAGGGGACGAAGTCCTACAATGAGCAGTTCTTC.

The CDR3 nucleotides read TGCAGTGCTAGAGAGGGACTAGCGGGTAACAAAAACATTCAGTACTTC. The encoded protein is CSAREGLAGNKNIQYF. The chain is built from TRBV20-1 and TRBJ2-4, with 12 bases matching TRBD2. Unmatched junction bases numbered 3, after V lost 0 bases and J lost 3 bases. The CDR3 loop spans 16 amino acids. Per the germline V gene, CDR1 is DFQATT and CDR2 is SNEGSKA (reference sequence).

This clonotype has more than one count but fewer than ten. V gene TRBV19 combines with J gene TRBJ1-5, with D unclear. The CDR3 is made up of 15 amino acids. V gave up 3 bases and J gave up 0 bases, with 9 bases separating them. Germline CDR1 LNHDA, CDR2 SQIVND (reference sequence). CDR3 bases: TGTGCCAGTAGTATCTCAGGAGATAGCAATCAGCCCCAGCATTTT. It yields the protein CASSISGDSNQPQHF.

This clonotype occurred many times. This sequence joins TRBV6-1 and TRBJ2-7, with 13 bases that match TRBD2. The ends lost 8 bases at V and 5 bases at J; junction bases unmatched: 3. This CDR3 spans 13 amino acids. Germline V gene data show CDR1 as MNHNS and CDR2 as SASEGT. CDR3 sequence (DNA): TGTGCCAGCGGGACTAGCGGGGCCCACGAGCAGTACTTC. Amino acids: CASGTSGAHEQYF.

This clonotype showed up many times. This rearrangement joins TRBV28 to TRBJ2-7, with D unclear. The CDR3 runs 14 residues. The germline CDR1 and CDR2 sequences are MDHEN and SYDVKM. V was clipped by 3 bases and J by 2 bases, with 11 bases between them. The CDR3, as DNA: TGTGCCAGCAGTTTCAGTAGGGTGACCTACGAGCAGTACTTC. As protein: CASSFSRVTYEQYF.

This clonotype was detected many times. For the CDR3, the DNA is TGTGCCAGTTTCGTAGCGGGGGGTTACAATGAGCAGTTCTTC. Translated: CASFVAGGYNEQFF. The chain couples TRBV28 to TRBJ2-1; 10 bases fit TRBD2. With 9 bases clipped from V and 4 bases from J, the junction kept 6 bases outside the gene matches. The germline V gene encodes CDR1 MDHEN and CDR2 SYDVKM. The length of the CDR3 is 14 residues. Drawing the rest from reference TRBV28 and TRBJ2-1, the complete variable domain is DVKVTQSSRYLVKRTGEKVFLECVQDMDHENMFWYRQDPGLGLRLIYFSYDVKMKEKGDIPEGYSVSREKKERFSLILESASTNQTSMYLCASFVAGGYNEQFFGPGTRLTVL.

This clonotype occurred many times. This chain links TRBV3-1 with TRBJ2-5; a possible D gene is TRBD1 (5 bases). In germline, CDR1 is LGHDT, CDR2 YNNKEL (reference sequence). V was shortened by 0 bases and J by 2 bases, with 10 bases between the two germline ends. There are 15 residues in the CDR3. CDR3 in amino acids: CASSQEGVAQETQYF. DNA of the CDR3: TGTGCCAGCAGCCAAGAAGGGGTAGCTCAAGAGACCCAGTACTTC.